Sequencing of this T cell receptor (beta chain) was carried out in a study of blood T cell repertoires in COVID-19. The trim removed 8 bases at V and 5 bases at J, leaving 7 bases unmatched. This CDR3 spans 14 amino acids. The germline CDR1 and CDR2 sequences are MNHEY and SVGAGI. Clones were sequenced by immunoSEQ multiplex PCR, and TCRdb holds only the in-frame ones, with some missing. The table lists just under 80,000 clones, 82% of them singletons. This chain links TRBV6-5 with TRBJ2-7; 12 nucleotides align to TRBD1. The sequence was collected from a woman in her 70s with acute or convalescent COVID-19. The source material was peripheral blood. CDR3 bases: TGTGCCAGCGACTGGGACAGGGGGCAGGACGAGCAGTACTTC. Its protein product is CASDWDRGQDEQYF.